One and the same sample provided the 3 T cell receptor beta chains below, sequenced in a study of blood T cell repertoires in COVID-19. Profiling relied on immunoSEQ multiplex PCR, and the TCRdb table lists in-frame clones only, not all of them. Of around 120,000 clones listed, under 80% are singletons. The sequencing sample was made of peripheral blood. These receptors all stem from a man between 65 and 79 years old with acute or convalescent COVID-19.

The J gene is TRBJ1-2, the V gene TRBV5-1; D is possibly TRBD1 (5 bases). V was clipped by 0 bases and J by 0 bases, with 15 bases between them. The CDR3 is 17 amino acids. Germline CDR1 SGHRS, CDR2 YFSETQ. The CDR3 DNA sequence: TGCGCCAGCAGCTTGGAACCATCAGGGAATCCTAACTATGGCTACACCTTC. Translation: CASSLEPSGNPNYGYTF.

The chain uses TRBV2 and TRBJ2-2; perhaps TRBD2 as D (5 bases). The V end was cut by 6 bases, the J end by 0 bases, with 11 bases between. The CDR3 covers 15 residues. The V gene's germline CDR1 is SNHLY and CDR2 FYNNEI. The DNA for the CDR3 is TGTGCCAGCAGGACCGGGATTCCGAACACCGGGGAGCTGTTTTTT. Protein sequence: CASRTGIPNTGELFF.

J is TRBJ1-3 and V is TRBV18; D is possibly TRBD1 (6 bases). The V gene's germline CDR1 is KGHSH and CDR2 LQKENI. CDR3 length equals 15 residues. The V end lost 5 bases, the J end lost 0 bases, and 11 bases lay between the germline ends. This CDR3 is CASSTGFSSGNTIYF. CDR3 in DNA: TGTGCCAGCTCAACAGGGTTTTCCTCTGGAAACACCATATATTTT.